This TCR beta chain originates from a study of PD-L1 blockade in urothelial cancer. General study results and limits: Those with durable benefit had larger increases in tumor-associated blood clones at 3 weeks. Below-median blood TCR clonality before treatment forecast better survival.

The assay was immunoSEQ multiplex PCR, and TCRdb's table has in-frame clones only and misses some. The table has 35,000 to 45,000 clones, around 84% seen once. Worth noting for this clone: Its antigen is currently unknown.

V was trimmed by 3 bases and J by 2 bases, leaving 7 bases between them. The CDR3 has 13 amino acids. CDR1 and CDR2 from the germline V gene are LNHDA and SQIVND (reference sequence). The starting material was PBMCs, obtained around atezolizumab (anti-PD-L1) treatment. The V call is TRBV19, the J call TRBJ1-2; D is ambiguous. The receptor comes from a man between 70 and 80 years old with urothelial cancer. The CDR3 protein is CASSIPRNYGYTF. Here the CDR3 DNA reads TGTGCCAGTAGTATCCCACGGAACTATGGCTACACCTTC. The variable domain in full, with the rest retrieved from reference TRBV19 and TRBJ1-2, is DGGITQSPKYLFRKEGQNVTLSCEQNLNHDAMYWYRQDPGQGLRLIYYSQIVNDFQKGDIAEGYSVSREKKESFPLTVTSAQKNPTAFYLCASSIPRNYGYTFGSGTRLTVV.